Listed below are T cell receptor beta chains from one sample, sequenced in a study of T cell responses to AZD1222 COVID-19 vaccine. TCRdb's copy holds only in-frame clones and misses some; the assay was immunoSEQ multiplex PCR. The sample includes 85,000 to 120,000 clones, 85% to 90% of them seen just once. The sequencing used peripheral blood, collected on day 0 of AZD1222 vaccination. The receptor set was obtained from an adult in good health. Both conserved end residues are part of each CDR3. A D gene is named only where the DNA matches it firmly. Size values are once, few and many counts, or a class for expanded clones, and some rows have none.

>.|TRBV6-2/TRBV6-3|TRBD1|TRBJ1-1
TGTGCCAGCAGTTCTGGGACAGGGGTTATGAACACTGAAGCTTTCTTT
CASSSGTGVMNTEAFF
>once|TRBV5-6|TRBD1|TRBJ1-5
TGTGCCAGCCACTGGTCACAGGGGGGCGACAATCAGCCCCAGCATTTT
CASHWSQGGDNQPQHF
>.|TRBV7-2|TRBD2|TRBJ2-1
TGTGCCAGCAGCCGGACTAGCGGGAGCTCCTACAATGAGCAGTTCTTC
CASSRTSGSSYNEQFF
>.|TRBV5-6|.|TRBJ2-1
TGTGCCAGCAGCTTGGGCGGGCCTAGGAACAATGAGCAGTTCTTC
CASSLGGPRNNEQFF
>.|TRBV10-1|TRBD1|TRBJ1-3
TGCGCCAGCAGTGCCACAGGGGCCTATGGAAACACCATATATTTT
CASSATGAYGNTIYF
>.|TRBV7-8|TRBD2|TRBJ2-1
TGTGCCAGCAGCCCCGGGACTAGCGGTAATGAGCAGTTCTTC
CASSPGTSGNEQFF
>.|TRBV5-6|.|TRBJ2-3
TGTGCCAGCAGCTTCATCGGCGGGGCCACAGATACGCAGTATTTT
CASSFIGGATDTQYF
>.|TRBV5-1|TRBD1|TRBJ1-2
TGCGCCAGCAGCTTTGCGACAGGGGCCGCCGCAGGCTACACCTTC
CASSFATGAAAGYTF
>few|TRBV9|TRBD1|TRBJ1-6
TGTGCCAGCAGCGCCCAGACAGGGGGTAATTCACCCCTCCACTTT
CASSAQTGGNSPLHF
>.|TRBV7-9|.|TRBJ2-2
TGTGCCAGCCCCCCCCCAGGGGCGAACACCGGGGAGCTGTTTTTT
CASPPPGANTGELFF
>.|TRBV7-2|.|TRBJ2-3
TGTGCCAGCAGCTTAAGAGGGGGGCCTAGCACAGATACGCAGTATTTT
CASSLRGGPSTDTQYF
>few|TRBV20-1|TRBD2|TRBJ2-1
TGCAGTACAACTAGCGTCAATGAGCAGTTCTTC
CSTTSVNEQFF
>once|TRBV19|.|TRBJ2-7
TGTGCCAGTAGGAATAGGGGAGAGCAGTACTTC
CASRNRGEQYF
>once|TRBV24-1|TRBD1|TRBJ1-4
TGTGCCACCAGTGACACCGGGACAGGGAGTGAAAAACTGTTTTTT
CATSDTGTGSEKLFF
>.|TRBV27|TRBD2|TRBJ2-1
TGTGCCAGCAGGGTCGGACTAGCGGGTTACAATGAGCAGTTCTTC
CASRVGLAGYNEQFF
>.|TRBV29-1|.|TRBJ2-5
TGCAGCGTTGAATCCCGTCGGGGAGAGACCCAGTACTTC
CSVESRRGETQYF